This T cell receptor (beta chain) was identified during a study of blood T cell repertoires in COVID-19. Study information: Samples taken during acute and convalescent COVID-19 were collected in the United States, Italy and Spain. Nucleic acid was either cDNA or gDNA, and it came from T cells, B-cell-depleted T cells, or PBMCs.

The CDR3 consists of 14 residues. Germline lookup yields CDR1 LNHDA and CDR2 SQIVND (reference sequence). J lost 3 bases, V lost 3 bases, and 4 bases had no gene match. The authors' processing: Amplifying reference gene primers gave estimates of nucleated cell counts. Repertoires were generated with immunoSEQ multiplex PCR, while TCRdb's copy carries only in-frame clones and drops some. That table gives V, J and clone size, and the DNA gave D and trimming. The table lists 150,000 or so clones, around 88% of them singletons. Sequenced: peripheral blood. The sequence derives from a woman in her fifties or sixties with acute or convalescent COVID-19. V and J are TRBV19 and TRBJ1-2, with 7 bases aligning to TRBD1. The chain's CDR3 is CASSIQGGHYGYTF. The DNA of the CDR3 is TGTGCCAGTAGTATTCAGGGGGGACACTATGGCTACACCTTC.